Described below is a single T cell receptor beta chain sequence and its context. Recruits, aged about 18 to 95 years, lived in 25 or so US areas. Data came from immunoSEQ multiplex PCR; TCRdb stores just in-frame clones and leaves some out. The sample lists roughly 130,000 clones; approximately 88% were seen once. The CDR3 has 15 residues. V was clipped by 5 bases and J by 6 bases; unmatched bases: 6. Germline V gene sequence: CDR1 SEHNR, CDR2 FQNEAQ (reference sequence). These data are taken from a study of blood T cell repertoires in COVID-19. Sequencing was carried out using PBMCs or T cells enriched from blood (not recorded which). The genes are TRBV7-9 and TRBJ2-3, with 12 positions matching TRBD1. The receptor comes from a man in his forties with acute COVID-19. This CDR3 reads CASSMRDRGQDTQYF. The CDR3 DNA reads TGTGCCAGCAGCATGCGGGACAGGGGGCAGGATACGCAGTATTTT.